These T cell receptor beta chains were read from a single sample in a study of radiation and T cells in renal cell carcinoma. TCRdb's copy holds only in-frame clones and misses some; the assay was immunoSEQ multiplex PCR. The sample carries approximately 150,000 clones, approximately 86% recorded once. Sequenced material: blood, taken from a patient whose treatment included radiotherapy and nephrectomy. The receptors come from a woman in her forties or fifties with renal cell carcinoma. CDR3s include the opening cysteine and the closing phenylalanine or tryptophan. The D gene is left open where the match is weak. Rows give clone size only sometimes, using once, few, many, or a class for an expanded clone.

clone size	V gene	CDR3 length	D gene	J gene	CDR3 protein	CDR3 DNA
-	TRBV5-1	14	-	TRBJ2-7	CASSLEPNPGEQYF	TGCGCCAGCAGCTTGGAACCAAATCCAGGAGAGCAGTACTTC
-	TRBV28	15	TRBD1	TRBJ1-5	CASSLRGRGNQPQHF	TGTGCCAGCAGTCTCAGGGGGCGAGGCAATCAGCCCCAGCATTTT
-	TRBV7-2	16	-	TRBJ2-5	CASSPRGAEIGETQYF	TGTGCCAGCAGCCCCCGAGGCGCCGAGATCGGAGAGACCCAGTACTTC
-	TRBV6-5	16	-	TRBJ1-1	CASSYTSAGGYTEAFF	TGTGCCAGCAGTTACACTTCGGCAGGAGGTTATACTGAAGCTTTCTTT
-	TRBV9	16	-	TRBJ2-3	CASTNSPRASTDTQYF	TGTGCCAGCACCAATTCCCCTCGGGCGAGCACAGATACGCAGTATTTT
-	TRBV5-4	13	-	TRBJ2-7	CASGTRAGYEQYF	TGTGCCAGCGGCACCCGGGCTGGCTACGAGCAGTACTTC
-	TRBV9	14	-	TRBJ1-3	CASSVAGVGNTIYF	TGTGCCAGCAGCGTAGCAGGGGTTGGAAACACCATATATTTT
-	TRBV7-2	15	-	TRBJ1-5	CASSLLFGDGQPQHF	TGTGCCAGCAGCTTACTTTTCGGCGACGGACAGCCCCAGCATTTT
-	TRBV28	14	-	TRBJ1-3	CASSPYPSGNTIYF	TGTGCCAGCAGTCCGTATCCCTCCGGAAACACCATATATTTT
-	TRBV11-2	13	-	TRBJ2-1	CASSLDRQGEQFF	TGTGCCAGCAGCTTAGACAGGCAGGGTGAGCAGTTCTTC
-	TRBV29-1	12	-	TRBJ2-3	CSVQRGTDTQYF	TGCAGCGTACAAAGGGGTACGGATACGCAGTATTTT
-	TRBV6-1	13	TRBD1	TRBJ2-3	CATRDRGADTQYF	TGTGCCACCCGGGACAGGGGTGCAGATACGCAGTATTTT
-	TRBV25-1	14	TRBD1	TRBJ2-5	CASRGTGLSETQYF	TGTGCCAGCAGAGGGACAGGGTTGTCGGAGACCCAGTACTTC
-	TRBV5-1	14	TRBD2	TRBJ2-3	CASSRTRSPDTQYF	TGCGCCAGCAGCCGGACTAGATCCCCAGATACGCAGTATTTT
-	TRBV9	14	-	TRBJ2-1	CASSVSSSYNEQFF	TGTGCCAGCAGCGTTTCTAGTTCCTACAATGAGCAGTTCTTC
-	TRBV5-1	14	TRBD1	TRBJ1-2	CASSPGTANYGYTF	TGCGCCAGCAGCCCGGGGACAGCTAACTATGGCTACACCTTC
-	TRBV18	12	-	TRBJ2-5	CASSPHQETQYF	TGTGCCAGCTCACCACACCAAGAGACCCAGTACTTC
-	TRBV4-3	16	-	TRBJ2-3	CASSQTTGYRTDTQYF	TGCGCCAGCAGCCAAACGACAGGTTACCGCACAGATACGCAGTATTTT
-	TRBV6-1	13	-	TRBJ2-1	CASSEEQWDEQFF	TGTGCCAGCAGTGAAGAACAGTGGGATGAGCAGTTCTTC
-	TRBV19	12	-	TRBJ1-2	CASSITAYGYTF	TGTGCCAGTAGTATCACAGCCTATGGCTACACCTTC
once	TRBV6-5	13	-	TRBJ1-2	CASGRDRVYGYTF	TGTGCCAGCGGCCGGGACCGAGTCTATGGCTACACCTTC
-	TRBV29-1	13	-	TRBJ1-5	CSAGEGGNQPQHF	TGCAGCGCCGGGGAGGGAGGCAATCAGCCCCAGCATTTT